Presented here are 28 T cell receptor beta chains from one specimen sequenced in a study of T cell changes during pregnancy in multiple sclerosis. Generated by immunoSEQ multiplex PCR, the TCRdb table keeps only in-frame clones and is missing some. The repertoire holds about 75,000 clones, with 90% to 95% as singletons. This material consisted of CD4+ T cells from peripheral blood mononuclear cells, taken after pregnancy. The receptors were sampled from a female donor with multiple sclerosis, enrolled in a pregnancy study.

CDR3 DNA sequence: TGTGCCAGCAGTCCTATAGCGGGAGAGGTAGATGAGCAGTTCTTC. Translating gives CASSPIAGEVDEQFF. This chain links TRBV7-3 with TRBJ2-1, with 9 bases aligning to TRBD2. Trimming cost V 6 bases and J 8 bases; bases outside gene matches: 11. The CDR3 contains 15 residues. Germline V gene data show CDR1 as SGHTA and CDR2 as FQGTGA.

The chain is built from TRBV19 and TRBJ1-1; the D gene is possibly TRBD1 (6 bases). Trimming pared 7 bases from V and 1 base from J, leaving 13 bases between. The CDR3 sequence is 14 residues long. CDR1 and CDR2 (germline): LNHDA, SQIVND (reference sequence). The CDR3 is CASTQLGQNTEAFF. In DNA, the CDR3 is TGTGCCAGTACCCAGTTGGGACAGAACACTGAAGCTTTCTTT.

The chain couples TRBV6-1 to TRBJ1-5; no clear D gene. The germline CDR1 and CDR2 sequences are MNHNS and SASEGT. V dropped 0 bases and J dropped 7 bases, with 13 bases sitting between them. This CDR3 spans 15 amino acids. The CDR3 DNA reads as TGTGCCAGCAGTGAAGCCTTGATGGGCCTGCAGCCCCAGCATTTT. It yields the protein CASSEALMGLQPQHF.

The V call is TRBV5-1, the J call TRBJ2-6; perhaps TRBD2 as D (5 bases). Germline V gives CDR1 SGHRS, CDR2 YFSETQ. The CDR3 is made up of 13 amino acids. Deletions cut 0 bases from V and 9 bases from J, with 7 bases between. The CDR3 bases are TGCGCCAGCAGCTTGGAAGGGAGCAACGTCCTGACTTTC. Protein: CASSLEGSNVLTF.

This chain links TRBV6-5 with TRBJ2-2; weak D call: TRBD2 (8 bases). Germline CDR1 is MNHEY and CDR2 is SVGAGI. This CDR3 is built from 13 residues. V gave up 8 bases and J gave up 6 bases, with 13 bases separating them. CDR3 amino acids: CASREGAAGELFF. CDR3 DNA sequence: TGTGCCAGCCGGGAGGGGGCCGCCGGGGAGCTGTTTTTT.

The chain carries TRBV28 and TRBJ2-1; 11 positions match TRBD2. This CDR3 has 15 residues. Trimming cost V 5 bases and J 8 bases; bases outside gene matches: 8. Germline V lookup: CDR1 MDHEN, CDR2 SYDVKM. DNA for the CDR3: TGTGCCAGCAGTAGTCCTAGCGGGAGGTTGCATGAGCAGTTCTTC. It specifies CASSSPSGRLHEQFF. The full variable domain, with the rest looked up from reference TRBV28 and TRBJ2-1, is DVKVTQSSRYLVKRTGEKVFLECVQDMDHENMFWYRQDPGLGLRLIYFSYDVKMKEKGDIPEGYSVSREKKERFSLILESASTNQTSMYLCASSSPSGRLHEQFFGPGTRLTVL.

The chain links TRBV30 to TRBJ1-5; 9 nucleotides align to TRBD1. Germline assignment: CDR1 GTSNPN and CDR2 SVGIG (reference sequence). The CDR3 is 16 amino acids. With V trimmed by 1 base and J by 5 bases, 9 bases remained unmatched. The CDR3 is CAWSGQGQGSYQPQHF. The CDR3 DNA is TGTGCCTGGAGTGGGCAGGGACAGGGAAGTTATCAGCCCCAGCATTTT.

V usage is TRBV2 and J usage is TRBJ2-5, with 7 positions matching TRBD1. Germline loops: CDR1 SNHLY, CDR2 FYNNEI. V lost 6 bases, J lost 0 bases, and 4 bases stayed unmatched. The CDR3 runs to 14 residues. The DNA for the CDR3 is TGTGCCAGCAGCTCGGACAGGAACCAAGAGACCCAGTACTTC. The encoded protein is CASSSDRNQETQYF.

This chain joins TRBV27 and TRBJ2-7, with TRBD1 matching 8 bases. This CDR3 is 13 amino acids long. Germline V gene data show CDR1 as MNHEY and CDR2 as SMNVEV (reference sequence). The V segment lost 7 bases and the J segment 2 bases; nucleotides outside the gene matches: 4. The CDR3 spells CASNRDRPYEQYF. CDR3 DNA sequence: TGTGCCAGCAATCGGGACAGGCCCTACGAGCAGTACTTC.

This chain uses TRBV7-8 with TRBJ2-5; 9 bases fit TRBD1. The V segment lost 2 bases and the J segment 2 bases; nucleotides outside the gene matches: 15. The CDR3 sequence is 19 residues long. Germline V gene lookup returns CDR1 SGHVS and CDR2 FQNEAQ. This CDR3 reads CASSLILGTGKGSQETQYF. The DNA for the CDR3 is TGTGCCAGCAGCTTAATTCTTGGGACAGGGAAAGGTTCTCAAGAGACCCAGTACTTC.

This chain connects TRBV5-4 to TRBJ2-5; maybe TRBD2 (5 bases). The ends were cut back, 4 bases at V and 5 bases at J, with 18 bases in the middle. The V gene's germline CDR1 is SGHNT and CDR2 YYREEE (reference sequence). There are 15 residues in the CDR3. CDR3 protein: CASSTRERARETQYF. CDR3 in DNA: TGTGCCAGCAGCACCCGGGAAAGGGCCCGGGAGACCCAGTACTTC.

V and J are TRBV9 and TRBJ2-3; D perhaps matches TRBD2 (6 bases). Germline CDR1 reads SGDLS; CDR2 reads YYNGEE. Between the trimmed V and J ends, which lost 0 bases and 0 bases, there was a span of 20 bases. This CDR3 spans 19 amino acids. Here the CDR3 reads CASSVDFRERPSSTDTQYF. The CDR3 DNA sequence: TGTGCCAGCAGCGTAGATTTTCGGGAGCGTCCCTCTAGCACAGATACGCAGTATTTT. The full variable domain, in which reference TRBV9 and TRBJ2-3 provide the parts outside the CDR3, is DSGVTQTPKHLITATGQRVTLRCSPRSGDLSVYWYQQSLDQGLQFLIQYYNGEERAKGNILERFSAQQFPDLHSELNLSSLELGDSALYFCASSVDFRERPSSTDTQYFGPGTRLTVL.

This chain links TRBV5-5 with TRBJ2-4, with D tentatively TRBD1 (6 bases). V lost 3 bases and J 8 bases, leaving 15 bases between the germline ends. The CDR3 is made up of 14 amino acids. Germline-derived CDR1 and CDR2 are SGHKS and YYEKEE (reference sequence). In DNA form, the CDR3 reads TGTGCCAGCAGCTCCCGGGACACAGACTACATTCAGTACTTC. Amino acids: CASSSRDTDYIQYF.

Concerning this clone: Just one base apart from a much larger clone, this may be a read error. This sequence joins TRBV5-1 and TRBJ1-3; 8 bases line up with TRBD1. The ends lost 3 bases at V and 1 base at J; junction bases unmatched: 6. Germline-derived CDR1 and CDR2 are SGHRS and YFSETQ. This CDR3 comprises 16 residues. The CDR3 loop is CASSWAGGASGNTIYF. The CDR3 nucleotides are TGCGCCAGCAGCTGGGCAGGGGGCGCTTCTGGAAACACCATATATTTT.

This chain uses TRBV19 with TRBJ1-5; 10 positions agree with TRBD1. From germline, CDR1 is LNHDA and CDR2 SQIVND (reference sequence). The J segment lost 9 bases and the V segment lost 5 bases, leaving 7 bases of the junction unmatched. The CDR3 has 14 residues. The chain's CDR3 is CASSLGQGSRPQHF. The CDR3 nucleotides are TGTGCCAGTAGTCTGGGACAGGGGAGTAGGCCCCAGCATTTT.

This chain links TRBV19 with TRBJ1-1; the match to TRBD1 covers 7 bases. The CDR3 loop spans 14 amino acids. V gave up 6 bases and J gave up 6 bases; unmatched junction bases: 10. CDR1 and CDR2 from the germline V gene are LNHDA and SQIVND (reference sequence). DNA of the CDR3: TGTGCCAGTAGGACAGGGACAACAGCGGCTGAAGCTTTCTTT. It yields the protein CASRTGTTAAEAFF.

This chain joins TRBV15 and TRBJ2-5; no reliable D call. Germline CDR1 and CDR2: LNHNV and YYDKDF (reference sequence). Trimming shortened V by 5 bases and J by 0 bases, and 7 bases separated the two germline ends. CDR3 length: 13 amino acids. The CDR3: CATSGQYQETQYF. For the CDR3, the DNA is TGTGCCACCAGCGGCCAGTACCAAGAGACCCAGTACTTC.

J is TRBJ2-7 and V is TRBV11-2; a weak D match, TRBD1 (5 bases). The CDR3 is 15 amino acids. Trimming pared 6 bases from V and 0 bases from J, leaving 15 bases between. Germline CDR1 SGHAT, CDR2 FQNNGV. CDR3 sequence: CASRNIRVPSYEQYF. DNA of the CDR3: TGTGCCAGCAGAAACATCAGGGTCCCCTCCTACGAGCAGTACTTC. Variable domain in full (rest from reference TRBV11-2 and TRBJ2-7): EAGVAQSPRYKIIEKRQSVAFWCNPISGHATLYWYQQILGQGPKLLIQFQNNGVVDDSQLPKDRFSAERLKGVDSTLKIQPAKLEDSAVYLCASRNIRVPSYEQYFGPGTRLTVT.

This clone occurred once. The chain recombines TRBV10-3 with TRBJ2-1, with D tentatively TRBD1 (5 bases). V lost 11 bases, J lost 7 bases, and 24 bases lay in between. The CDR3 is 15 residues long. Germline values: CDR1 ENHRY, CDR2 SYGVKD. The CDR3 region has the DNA TGTGCCGTCGCATTATCGCAGGGCGCCAGGAATGAGCAGTTCTTC. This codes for CAVALSQGARNEQFF.

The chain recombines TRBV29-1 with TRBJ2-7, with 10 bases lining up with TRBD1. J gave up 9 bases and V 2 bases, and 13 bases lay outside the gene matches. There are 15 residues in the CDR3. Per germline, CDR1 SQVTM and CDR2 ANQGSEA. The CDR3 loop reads CSVEFTGTGAGGQYF. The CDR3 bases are TGCAGCGTTGAATTCACCGGGACAGGGGCTGGGGGGCAGTACTTC.

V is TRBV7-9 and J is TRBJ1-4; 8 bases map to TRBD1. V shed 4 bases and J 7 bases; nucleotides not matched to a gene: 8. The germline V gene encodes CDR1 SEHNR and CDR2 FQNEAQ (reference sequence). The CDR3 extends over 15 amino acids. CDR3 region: CASSSRQGRGEKLFF. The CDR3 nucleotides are TGTGCCAGCAGCTCGAGACAGGGGAGAGGTGAAAAACTGTTTTTT. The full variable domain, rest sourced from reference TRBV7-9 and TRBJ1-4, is DTGVSQNPRHKITKRGQNVTFRCDPISEHNRLYWYRQTLGQGPEFLTYFQNEAQLEKSRLLSDRFSAERPKGSFSTLEIQRTEQGDSAMYLCASSSRQGRGEKLFFGSGTQLSVL.

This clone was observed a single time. The CDR3 DNA reads as TGTGCCAGCAGCTTACTGGCGGGAACCGGGGAGCTGTTTTTT. This translates into CASSLLAGTGELFF. The genes are TRBV11-1 and TRBJ2-2; weak D call: TRBD2 (6 bases). This CDR3 is 14 amino acids long. The germline V and J ends were trimmed by 2 bases and 5 bases, with 9 bases remaining between them. Germline-derived CDR1 and CDR2 are SGHAT and FQDESV (reference sequence). Filled out from reference TRBV11-1 and TRBJ2-2, the complete variable domain reads EAEVAQSPRYKITEKSQAVAFWCDPISGHATLYWYRQILGQGPELLVQFQDESVVDDSQLPKDRFSAERLKGVDSTLKIQPAELGDSAMYLCASSLLAGTGELFFGEGSRLTVL.

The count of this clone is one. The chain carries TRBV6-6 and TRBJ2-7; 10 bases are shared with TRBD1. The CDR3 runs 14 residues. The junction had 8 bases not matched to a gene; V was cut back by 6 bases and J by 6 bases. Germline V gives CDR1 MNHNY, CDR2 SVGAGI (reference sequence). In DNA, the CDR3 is TGTGCCAGCAGAGGACAGGGGGATACTGGCGAGCAGTACTTC. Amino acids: CASRGQGDTGEQYF.

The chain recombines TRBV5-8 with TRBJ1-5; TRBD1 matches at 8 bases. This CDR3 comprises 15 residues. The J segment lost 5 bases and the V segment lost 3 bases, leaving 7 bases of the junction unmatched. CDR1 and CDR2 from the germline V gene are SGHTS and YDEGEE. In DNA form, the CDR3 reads TGTGCCAGCAGCTCGCAGGGGGCGGAGGATCAGCCCCAGCATTTT. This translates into CASSSQGAEDQPQHF.

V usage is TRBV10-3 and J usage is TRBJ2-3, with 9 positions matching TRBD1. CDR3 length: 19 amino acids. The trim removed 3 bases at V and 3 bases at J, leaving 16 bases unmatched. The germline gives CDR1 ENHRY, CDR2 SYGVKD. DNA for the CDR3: TGTGCCATCAGTGATTGGGTGACAGGGGGTTCGTTCGGGACAGATACGCAGTATTTT. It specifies CAISDWVTGGSFGTDTQYF.

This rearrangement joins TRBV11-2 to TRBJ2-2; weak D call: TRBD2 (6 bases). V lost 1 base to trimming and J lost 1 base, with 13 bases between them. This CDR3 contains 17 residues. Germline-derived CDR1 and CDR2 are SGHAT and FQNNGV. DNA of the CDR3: TGTGCCAGCAGCTTAGTCCCCGGGACTGGGAACACCGGGGAGCTGTTTTTT. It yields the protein CASSLVPGTGNTGELFF. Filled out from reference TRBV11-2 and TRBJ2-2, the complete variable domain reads EAGVAQSPRYKIIEKRQSVAFWCNPISGHATLYWYQQILGQGPKLLIQFQNNGVVDDSQLPKDRFSAERLKGVDSTLKIQPAKLEDSAVYLCASSLVPGTGNTGELFFGEGSRLTVL.

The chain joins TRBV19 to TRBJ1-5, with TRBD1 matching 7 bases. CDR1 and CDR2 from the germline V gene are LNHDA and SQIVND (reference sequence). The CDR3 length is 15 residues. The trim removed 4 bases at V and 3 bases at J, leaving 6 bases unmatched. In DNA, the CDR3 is TGTGCCAGTAGTACCCGACAGGGATACAATCAGCCCCAGCATTTT. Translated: CASSTRQGYNQPQHF. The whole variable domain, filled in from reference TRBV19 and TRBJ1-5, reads DGGITQSPKYLFRKEGQNVTLSCEQNLNHDAMYWYRQDPGQGLRLIYYSQIVNDFQKGDIAEGYSVSREKKESFPLTVTSAQKNPTAFYLCASSTRQGYNQPQHFGDGTRLSIL.

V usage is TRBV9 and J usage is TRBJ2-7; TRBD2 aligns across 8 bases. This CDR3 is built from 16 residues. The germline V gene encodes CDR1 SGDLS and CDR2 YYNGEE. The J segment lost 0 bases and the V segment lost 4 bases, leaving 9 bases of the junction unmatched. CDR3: CASSPSGGSSSYEQYF. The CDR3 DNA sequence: TGTGCCAGCAGCCCCTCGGGGGGGAGCAGCTCCTACGAGCAGTACTTC.